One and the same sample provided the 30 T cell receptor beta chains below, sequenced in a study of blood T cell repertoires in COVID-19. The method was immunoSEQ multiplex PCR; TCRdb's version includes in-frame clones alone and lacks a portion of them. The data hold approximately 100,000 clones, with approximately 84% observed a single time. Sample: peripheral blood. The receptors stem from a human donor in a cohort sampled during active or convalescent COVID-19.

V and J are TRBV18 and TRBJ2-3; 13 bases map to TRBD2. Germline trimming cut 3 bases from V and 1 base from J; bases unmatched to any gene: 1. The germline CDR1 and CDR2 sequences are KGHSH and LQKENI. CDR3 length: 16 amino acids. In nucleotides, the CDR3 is TGTGCCAGCTCACCGGGGACTAGCGGGGGCACAGATACGCAGTATTTT. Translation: CASSPGTSGGTDTQYF.

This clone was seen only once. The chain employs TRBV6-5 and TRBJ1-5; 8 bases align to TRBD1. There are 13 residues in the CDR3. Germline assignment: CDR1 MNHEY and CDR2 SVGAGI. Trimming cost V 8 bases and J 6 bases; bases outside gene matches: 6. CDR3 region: CASAQGAPQPQHF. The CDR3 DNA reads TGTGCCAGCGCTCAGGGGGCCCCTCAGCCCCAGCATTTT.

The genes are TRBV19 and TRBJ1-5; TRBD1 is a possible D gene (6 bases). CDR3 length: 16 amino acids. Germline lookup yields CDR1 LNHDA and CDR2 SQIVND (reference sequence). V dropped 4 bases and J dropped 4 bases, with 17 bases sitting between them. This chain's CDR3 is CASSNGGGGGNQPQHF. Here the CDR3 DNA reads TGTGCCAGTAGTAATGGCGGGGGCGGGGGAAATCAGCCCCAGCATTTT.

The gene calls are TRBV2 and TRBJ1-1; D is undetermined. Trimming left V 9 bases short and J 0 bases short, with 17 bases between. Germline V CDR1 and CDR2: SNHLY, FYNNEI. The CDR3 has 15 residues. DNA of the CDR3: TGTGCCAGTATGGAGGACCGAGACATGAACACTGAAGCTTTCTTT. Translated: CASMEDRDMNTEAFF.

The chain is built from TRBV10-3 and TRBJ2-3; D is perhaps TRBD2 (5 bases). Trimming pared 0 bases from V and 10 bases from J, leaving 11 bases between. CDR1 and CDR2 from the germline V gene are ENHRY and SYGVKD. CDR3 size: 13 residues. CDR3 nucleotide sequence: TGTGCCATCAGTGAGTCAGGAGGTAATTCGCAGTATTTT. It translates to CAISESGGNSQYF.

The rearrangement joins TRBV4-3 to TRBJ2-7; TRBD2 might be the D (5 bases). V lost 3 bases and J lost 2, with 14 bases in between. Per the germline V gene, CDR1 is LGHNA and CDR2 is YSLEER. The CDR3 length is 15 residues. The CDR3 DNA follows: TGCGCCAGCAGCCATCGTTGGACTGCTGCCTACGAGCAGTACTTC. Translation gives CASSHRWTAAYEQYF.

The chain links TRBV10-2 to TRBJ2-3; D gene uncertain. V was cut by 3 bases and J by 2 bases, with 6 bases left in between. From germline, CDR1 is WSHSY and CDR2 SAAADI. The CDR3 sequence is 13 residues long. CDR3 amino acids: CASSDLFTDTQYF. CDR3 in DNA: TGCGCCAGCAGTGATTTATTCACAGATACGCAGTATTTT.

The CDR3 loop reads CASSLHREGNSPLHF. The CDR3 DNA sequence: TGTGCCAGCTCATTACACCGGGAGGGAAATTCACCCCTCCACTTT. The chain combines TRBV18 with TRBJ1-6; D is uncertain. Germline CDR1 and CDR2: KGHSH and LQKENI. V shed 5 bases and J shed 7 bases, with 15 bases lying between them. The CDR3 contains 15 residues.

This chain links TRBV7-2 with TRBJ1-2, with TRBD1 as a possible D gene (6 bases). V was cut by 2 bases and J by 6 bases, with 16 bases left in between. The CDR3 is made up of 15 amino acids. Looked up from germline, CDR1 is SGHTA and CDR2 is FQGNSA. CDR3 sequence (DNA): TGTGCCAGCAGCTTAAATGGCAGGGGAATGGATGGCTACACCTTC. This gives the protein CASSLNGRGMDGYTF.

For the CDR3, the DNA is TGTGCCAGCAGTCAACTAGCGGGTCCCTACGAGCAGTACTTC. The encoded protein is CASSQLAGPYEQYF. The chain couples TRBV6-2 or TRBV6-3 to TRBJ2-7, with 9 bases that match TRBD2. CDR3 length: 14 residues. The trim removed 5 bases at V and 2 bases at J, leaving 4 bases unmatched. Germline-derived CDR1 and CDR2 are MNHEY and SVGEGT.

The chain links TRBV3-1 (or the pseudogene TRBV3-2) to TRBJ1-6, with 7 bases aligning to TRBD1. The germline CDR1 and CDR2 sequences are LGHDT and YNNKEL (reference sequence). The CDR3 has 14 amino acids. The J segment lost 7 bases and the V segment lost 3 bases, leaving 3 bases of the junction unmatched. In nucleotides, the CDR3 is TGTGCCAGCAGCCAGACAGGGACCAATTCACCCCTCCACTTT. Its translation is CASSQTGTNSPLHF.

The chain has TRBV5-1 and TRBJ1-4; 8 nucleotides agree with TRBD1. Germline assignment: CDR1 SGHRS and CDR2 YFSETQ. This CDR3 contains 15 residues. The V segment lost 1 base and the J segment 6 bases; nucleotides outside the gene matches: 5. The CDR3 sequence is CASSLLQGADEKLFF. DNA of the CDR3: TGCGCCAGCAGCTTGTTGCAGGGGGCTGATGAAAAACTGTTTTTT.

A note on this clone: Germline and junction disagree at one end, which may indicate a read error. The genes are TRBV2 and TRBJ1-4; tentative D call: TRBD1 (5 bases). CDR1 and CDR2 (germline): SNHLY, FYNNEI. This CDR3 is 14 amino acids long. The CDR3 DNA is TGTGCCAGCAGGGAAGGTGGGGGGAATGAAAAACTGTTTTTT. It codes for CASREGGGNEKLFF.

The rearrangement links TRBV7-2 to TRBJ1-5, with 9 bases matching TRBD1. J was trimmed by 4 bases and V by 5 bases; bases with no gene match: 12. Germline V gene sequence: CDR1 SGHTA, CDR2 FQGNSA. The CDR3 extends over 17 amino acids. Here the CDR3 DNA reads TGTGCCAGCAGCCGGACAGGGGCGGTGGTAGGTAATCAGCCCCAGCATTTT. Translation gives CASSRTGAVVGNQPQHF.

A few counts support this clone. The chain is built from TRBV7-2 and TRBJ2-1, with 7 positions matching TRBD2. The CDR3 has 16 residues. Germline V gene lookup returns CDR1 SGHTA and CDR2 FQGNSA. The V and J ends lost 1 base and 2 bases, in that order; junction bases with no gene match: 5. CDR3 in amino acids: CASSLGSGAAYNEQFF. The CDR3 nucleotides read TGTGCCAGCAGCTTAGGGAGCGGGGCCGCCTACAATGAGCAGTTCTTC.

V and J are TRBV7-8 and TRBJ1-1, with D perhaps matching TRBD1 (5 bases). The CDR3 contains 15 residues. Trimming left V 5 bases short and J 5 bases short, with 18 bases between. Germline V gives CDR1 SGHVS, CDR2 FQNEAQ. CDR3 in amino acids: CASSPEGVEGTEAFF. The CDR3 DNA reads TGTGCCAGCAGCCCTGAAGGCGTGGAGGGGACTGAAGCTTTCTTT.

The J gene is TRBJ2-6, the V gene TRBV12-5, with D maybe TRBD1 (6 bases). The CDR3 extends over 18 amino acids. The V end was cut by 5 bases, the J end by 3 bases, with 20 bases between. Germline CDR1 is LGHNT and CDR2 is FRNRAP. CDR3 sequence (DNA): TGTGCTAGTGGTACCCCGGTTGGGGGCGCAGTTGGGGCCAACGTCCTGACTTTC. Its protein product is CASGTPVGGAVGANVLTF.

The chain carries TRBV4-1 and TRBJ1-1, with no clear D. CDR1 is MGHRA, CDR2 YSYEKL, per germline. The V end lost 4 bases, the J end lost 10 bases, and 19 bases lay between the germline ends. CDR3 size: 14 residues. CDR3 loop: CASSPSVERMGAFF. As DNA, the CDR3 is TGCGCCAGCAGCCCTTCGGTTGAGAGGATGGGAGCTTTCTTT.

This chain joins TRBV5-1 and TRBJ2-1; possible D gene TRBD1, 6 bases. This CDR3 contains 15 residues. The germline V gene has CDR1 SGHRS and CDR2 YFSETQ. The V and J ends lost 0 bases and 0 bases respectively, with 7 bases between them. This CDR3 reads CASSLEGDSYNEQFF. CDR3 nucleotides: TGCGCCAGCAGCTTGGAGGGGGACTCCTACAATGAGCAGTTCTTC.

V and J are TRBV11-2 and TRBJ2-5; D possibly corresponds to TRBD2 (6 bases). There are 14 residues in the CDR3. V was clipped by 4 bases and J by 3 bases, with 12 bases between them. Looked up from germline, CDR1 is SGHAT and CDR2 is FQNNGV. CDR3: CASSSLRREETQYF. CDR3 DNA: TGTGCCAGCAGCTCATTGCGGAGGGAAGAGACCCAGTACTTC.

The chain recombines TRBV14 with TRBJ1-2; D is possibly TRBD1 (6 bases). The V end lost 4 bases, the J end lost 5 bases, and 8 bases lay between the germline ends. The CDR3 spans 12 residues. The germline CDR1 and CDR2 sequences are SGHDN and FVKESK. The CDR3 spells CASSPQGYGYTF. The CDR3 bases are TGTGCCAGCAGCCCACAGGGATATGGCTACACCTTC.

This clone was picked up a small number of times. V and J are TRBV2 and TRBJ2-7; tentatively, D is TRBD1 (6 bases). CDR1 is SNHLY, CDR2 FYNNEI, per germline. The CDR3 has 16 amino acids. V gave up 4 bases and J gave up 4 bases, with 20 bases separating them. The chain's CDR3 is CASSARDVGTRYEQYF. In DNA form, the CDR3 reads TGTGCCAGCAGTGCCCGAGACGTAGGGACAAGGTACGAGCAGTACTTC.

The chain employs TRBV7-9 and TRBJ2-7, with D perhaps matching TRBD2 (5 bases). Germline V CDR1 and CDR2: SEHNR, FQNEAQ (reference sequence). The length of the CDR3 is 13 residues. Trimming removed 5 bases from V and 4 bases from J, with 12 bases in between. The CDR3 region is CASSPGVGYEQYF. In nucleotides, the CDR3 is TGTGCCAGCAGCCCCGGGGTGGGTTACGAGCAGTACTTC.

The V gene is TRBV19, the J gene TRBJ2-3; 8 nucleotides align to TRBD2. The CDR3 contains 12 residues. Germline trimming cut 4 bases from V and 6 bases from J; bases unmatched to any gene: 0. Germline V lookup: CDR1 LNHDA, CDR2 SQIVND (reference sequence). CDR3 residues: CASSTGGDTQYF. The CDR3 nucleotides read TGTGCCAGTAGTACGGGGGGGGATACGCAGTATTTT.

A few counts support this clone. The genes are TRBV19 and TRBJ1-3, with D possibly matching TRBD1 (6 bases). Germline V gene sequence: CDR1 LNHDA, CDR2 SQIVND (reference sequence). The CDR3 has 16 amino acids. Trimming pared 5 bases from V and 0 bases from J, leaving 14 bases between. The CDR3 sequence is CASSPLRGPSGNTIYF. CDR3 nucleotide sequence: TGTGCCAGTAGTCCCCTCAGGGGACCCTCTGGAAACACCATATATTTT. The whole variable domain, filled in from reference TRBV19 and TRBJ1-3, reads DGGITQSPKYLFRKEGQNVTLSCEQNLNHDAMYWYRQDPGQGLRLIYYSQIVNDFQKGDIAEGYSVSREKKESFPLTVTSAQKNPTAFYLCASSPLRGPSGNTIYFGEGSWLTVV.

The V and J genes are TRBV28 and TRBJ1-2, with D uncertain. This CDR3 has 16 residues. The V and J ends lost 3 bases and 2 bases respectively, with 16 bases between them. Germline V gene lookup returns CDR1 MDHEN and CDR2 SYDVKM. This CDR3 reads CASSLNPRAGNYGYTF. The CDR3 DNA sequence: TGTGCCAGCAGTTTGAATCCCCGGGCGGGGAACTATGGCTACACCTTC.

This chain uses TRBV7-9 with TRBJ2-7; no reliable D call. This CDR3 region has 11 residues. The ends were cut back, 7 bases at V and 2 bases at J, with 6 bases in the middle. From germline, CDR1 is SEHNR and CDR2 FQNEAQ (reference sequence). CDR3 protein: CASTDTYEQYF. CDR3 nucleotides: TGTGCCAGCACCGACACCTACGAGCAGTACTTC.

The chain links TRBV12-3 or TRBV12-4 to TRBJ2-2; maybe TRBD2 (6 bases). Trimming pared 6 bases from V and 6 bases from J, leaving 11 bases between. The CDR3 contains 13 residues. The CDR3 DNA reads TGTGCCAGCAGCTGGACTACCGCCGGGGAGCTGTTTTTT. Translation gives CASSWTTAGELFF.

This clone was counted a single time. CDR3 sequence reads: CASSRVWTSSYNEQFF. Written as DNA, the CDR3 is TGTGCCAGCAGCCGGGTTTGGACTAGCTCCTACAATGAGCAGTTCTTC. The chain joins TRBV14 to TRBJ2-1; TRBD2 matches at 7 bases. V lost 4 bases to trimming and J lost 0 bases; unmatched junction nucleotides: 6. The CDR3 is 16 residues long. Germline V lookup: CDR1 SGHDN, CDR2 FVKESK.

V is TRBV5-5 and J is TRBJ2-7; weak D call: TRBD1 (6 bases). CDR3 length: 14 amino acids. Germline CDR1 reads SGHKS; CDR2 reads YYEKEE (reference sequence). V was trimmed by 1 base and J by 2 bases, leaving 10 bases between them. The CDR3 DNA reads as TGTGCCAGCAGCTTGACAGGGTCAGCCTACGAGCAGTACTTC. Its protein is CASSLTGSAYEQYF.